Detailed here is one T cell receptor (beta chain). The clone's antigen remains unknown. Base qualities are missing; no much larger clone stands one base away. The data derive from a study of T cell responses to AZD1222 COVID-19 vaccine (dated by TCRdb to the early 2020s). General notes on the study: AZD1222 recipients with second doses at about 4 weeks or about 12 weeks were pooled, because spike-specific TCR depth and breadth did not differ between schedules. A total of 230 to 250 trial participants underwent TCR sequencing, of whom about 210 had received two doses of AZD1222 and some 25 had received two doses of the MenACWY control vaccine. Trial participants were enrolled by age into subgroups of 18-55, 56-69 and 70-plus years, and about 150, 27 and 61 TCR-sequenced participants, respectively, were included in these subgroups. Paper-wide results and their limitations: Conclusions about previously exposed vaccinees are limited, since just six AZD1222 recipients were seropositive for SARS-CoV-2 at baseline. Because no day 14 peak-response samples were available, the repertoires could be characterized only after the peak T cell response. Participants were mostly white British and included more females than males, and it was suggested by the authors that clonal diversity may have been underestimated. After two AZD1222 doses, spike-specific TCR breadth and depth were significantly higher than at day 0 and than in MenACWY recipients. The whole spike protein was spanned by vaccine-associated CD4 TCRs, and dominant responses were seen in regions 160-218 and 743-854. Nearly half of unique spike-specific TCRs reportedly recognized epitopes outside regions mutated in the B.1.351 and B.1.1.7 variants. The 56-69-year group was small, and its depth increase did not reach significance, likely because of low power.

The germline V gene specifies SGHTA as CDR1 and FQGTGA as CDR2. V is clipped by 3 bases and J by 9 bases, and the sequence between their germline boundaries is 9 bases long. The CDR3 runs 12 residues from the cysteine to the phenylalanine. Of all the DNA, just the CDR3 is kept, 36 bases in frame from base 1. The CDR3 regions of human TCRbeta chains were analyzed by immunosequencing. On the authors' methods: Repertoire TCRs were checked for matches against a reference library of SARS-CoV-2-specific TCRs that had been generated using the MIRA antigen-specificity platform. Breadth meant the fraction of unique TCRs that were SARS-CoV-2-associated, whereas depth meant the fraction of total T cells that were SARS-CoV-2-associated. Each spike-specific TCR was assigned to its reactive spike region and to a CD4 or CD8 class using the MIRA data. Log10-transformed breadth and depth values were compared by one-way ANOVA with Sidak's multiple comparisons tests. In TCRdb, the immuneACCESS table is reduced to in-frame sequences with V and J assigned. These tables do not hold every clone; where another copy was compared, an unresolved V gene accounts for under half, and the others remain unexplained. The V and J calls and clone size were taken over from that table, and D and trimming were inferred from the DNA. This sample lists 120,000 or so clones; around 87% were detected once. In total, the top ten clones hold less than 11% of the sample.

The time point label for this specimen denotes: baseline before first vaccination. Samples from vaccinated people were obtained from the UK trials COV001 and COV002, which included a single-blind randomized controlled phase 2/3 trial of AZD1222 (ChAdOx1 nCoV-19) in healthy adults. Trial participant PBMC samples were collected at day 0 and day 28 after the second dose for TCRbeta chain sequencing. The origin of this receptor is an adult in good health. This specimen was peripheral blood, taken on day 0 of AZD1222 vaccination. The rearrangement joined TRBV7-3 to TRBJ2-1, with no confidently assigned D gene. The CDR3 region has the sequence CASSLSPAEQFF. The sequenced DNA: TGTGCCAGCAGCTTGTCCCCGGCTGAGCAGTTCTTC.